Given below is one TCR beta chain in context. Using immunoSEQ multiplex PCR, the repertoire was profiled, and TCRdb retains in-frame clones only, with some absent. This table holds under 20,000 clones, less than 90% found once. This sample was included in a study of somatic mutations in cytotoxic T cells in rheumatoid arthritis. The CDR3 is 13 residues long. The trim removed 2 bases at V and 3 bases at J, leaving 0 bases unmatched. Germline loops: CDR1 MNHEY, CDR2 SVGAGI. The chain couples TRBV6-5 to TRBJ2-7; 8 nucleotides align to TRBD2. What was sequenced was CD8+ T cells sorted from blood. The sequence was collected from a man aged 40-55 years in good health. CDR3: CASSYSGSYEQYF. The CDR3 nucleotides read TGTGCCAGCAGTTACAGCGGGAGCTACGAGCAGTACTTC.